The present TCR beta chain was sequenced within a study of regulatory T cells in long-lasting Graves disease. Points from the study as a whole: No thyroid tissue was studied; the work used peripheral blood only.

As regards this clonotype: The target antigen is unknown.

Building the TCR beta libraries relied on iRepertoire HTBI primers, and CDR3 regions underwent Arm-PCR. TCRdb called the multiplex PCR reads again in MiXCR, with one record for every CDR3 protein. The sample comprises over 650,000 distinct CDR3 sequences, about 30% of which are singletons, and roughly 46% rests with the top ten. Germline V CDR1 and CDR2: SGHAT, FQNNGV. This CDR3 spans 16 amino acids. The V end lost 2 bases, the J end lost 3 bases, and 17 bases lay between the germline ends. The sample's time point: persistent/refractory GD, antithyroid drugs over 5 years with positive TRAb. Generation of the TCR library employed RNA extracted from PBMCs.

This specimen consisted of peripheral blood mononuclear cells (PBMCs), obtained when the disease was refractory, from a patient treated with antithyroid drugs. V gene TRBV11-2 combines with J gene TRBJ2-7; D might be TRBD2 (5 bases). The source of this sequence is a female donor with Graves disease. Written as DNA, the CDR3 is TGTGCCAGCAGCTTATACTGGGAGTCCGGAGGCTACGAGCAGTACTTC. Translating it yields CASSLYWESGGYEQYF.